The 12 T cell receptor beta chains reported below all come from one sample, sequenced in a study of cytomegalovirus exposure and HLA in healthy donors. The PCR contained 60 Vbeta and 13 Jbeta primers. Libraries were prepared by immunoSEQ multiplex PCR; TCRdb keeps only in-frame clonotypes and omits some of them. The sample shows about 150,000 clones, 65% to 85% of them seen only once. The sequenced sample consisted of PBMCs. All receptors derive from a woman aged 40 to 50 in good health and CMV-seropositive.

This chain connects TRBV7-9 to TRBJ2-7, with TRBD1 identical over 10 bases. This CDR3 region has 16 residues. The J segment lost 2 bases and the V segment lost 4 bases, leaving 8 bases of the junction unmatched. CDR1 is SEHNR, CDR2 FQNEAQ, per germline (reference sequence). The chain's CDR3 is CASSSDPGQGTYEQYF. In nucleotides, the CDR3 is TGTGCCAGCAGCTCCGACCCGGGACAGGGGACCTACGAGCAGTACTTC.

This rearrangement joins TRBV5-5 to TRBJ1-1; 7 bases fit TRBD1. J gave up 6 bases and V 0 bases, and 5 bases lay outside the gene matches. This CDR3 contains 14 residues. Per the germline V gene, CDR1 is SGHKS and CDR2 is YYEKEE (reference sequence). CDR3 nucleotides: TGTGCCAGCAGCTTGGCCAAGGGGGCCGCTGAAGCTTTCTTT. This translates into CASSLAKGAAEAFF.

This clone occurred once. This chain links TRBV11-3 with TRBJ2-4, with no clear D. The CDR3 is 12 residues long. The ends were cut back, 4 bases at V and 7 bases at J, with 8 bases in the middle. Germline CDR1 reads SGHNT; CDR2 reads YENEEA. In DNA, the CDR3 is TGTGCCAGCAGCTCCAACTCGAACATTCAGTACTTC. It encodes CASSSNSNIQYF.

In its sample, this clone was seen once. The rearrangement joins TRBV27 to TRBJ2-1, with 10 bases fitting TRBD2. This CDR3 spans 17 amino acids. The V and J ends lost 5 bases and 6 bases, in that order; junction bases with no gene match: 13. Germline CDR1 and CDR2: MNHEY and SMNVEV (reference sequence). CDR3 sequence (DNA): TGTGCCAGCAGTCCGAGCGGGAGGGCGGGCCTGGGCAATGAGCAGTTCTTC. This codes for CASSPSGRAGLGNEQFF.

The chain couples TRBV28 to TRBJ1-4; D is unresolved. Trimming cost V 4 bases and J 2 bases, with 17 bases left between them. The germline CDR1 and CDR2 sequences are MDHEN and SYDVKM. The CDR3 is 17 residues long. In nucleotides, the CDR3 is TGTGCCAGCAGTTCGGAGCTCGAGGTGTCTACTAATGAAAAACTGTTTTTT. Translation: CASSSELEVSTNEKLFF.

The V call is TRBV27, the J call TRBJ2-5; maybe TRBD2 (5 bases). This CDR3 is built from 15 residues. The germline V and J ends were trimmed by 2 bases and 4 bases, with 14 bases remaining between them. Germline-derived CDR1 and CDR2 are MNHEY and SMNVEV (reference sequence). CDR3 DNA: TGTGCCAGCAGTTTAACGGAAACTGAGGGAGAGACCCAGTACTTC. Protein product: CASSLTETEGETQYF.

The CDR3 reads CASSLSTFGYGGTGELFF. CDR3 nucleotides: TGTGCCAGCAGTTTATCGACATTTGGGTATGGGGGGACCGGGGAGCTGTTTTTT. This rearrangement joins TRBV28 to TRBJ2-2, with TRBD2 as a possible D gene (6 bases). V lost 1 base to trimming and J lost 5 bases, with 20 bases between them. Germline values: CDR1 MDHEN, CDR2 SYDVKM. CDR3 length equals 18 residues.

The CDR3 coding sequence is TGTGCCAGCAGTTTCCGACAGGCGCGCGAGCAGTACTTC. Protein: CASSFRQAREQYF. The V gene is TRBV6-1, the J gene TRBJ2-7; tentatively, D is TRBD1 (6 bases). In germline, CDR1 is MNHNS, CDR2 SASEGT. The ends were cut back, 5 bases at V and 6 bases at J, with 14 bases in the middle. This CDR3 has 13 amino acids.

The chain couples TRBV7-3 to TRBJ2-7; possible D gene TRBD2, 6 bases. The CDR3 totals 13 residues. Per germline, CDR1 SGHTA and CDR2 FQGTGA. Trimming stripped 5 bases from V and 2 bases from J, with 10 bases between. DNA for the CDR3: TGTGCCAGCAGCCGGGACTCCACCTACGAGCAGTACTTC. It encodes CASSRDSTYEQYF.

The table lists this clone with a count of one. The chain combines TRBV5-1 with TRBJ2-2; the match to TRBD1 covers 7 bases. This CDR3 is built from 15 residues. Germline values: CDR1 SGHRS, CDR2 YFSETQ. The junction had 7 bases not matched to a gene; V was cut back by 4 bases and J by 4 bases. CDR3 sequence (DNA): TGCGCCAGCAGCCCGAGACAGGGAAGCACCGGGGAGCTGTTTTTT. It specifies CASSPRQGSTGELFF.

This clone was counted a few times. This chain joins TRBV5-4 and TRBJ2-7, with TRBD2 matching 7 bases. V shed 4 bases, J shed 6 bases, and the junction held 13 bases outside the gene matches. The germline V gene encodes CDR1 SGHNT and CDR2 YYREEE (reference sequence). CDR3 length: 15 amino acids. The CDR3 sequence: CASSPKSGIIGEQYF. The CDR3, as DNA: TGTGCCAGCAGCCCCAAGAGCGGGATAATAGGCGAGCAGTACTTC.

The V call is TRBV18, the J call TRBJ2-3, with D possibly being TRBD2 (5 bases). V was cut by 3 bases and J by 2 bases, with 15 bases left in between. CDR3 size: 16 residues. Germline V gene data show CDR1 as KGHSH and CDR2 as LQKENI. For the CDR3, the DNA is TGTGCCAGCTCACCGGGAGTCAAAGTCCTCACAGATACGCAGTATTTT. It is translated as CASSPGVKVLTDTQYF.